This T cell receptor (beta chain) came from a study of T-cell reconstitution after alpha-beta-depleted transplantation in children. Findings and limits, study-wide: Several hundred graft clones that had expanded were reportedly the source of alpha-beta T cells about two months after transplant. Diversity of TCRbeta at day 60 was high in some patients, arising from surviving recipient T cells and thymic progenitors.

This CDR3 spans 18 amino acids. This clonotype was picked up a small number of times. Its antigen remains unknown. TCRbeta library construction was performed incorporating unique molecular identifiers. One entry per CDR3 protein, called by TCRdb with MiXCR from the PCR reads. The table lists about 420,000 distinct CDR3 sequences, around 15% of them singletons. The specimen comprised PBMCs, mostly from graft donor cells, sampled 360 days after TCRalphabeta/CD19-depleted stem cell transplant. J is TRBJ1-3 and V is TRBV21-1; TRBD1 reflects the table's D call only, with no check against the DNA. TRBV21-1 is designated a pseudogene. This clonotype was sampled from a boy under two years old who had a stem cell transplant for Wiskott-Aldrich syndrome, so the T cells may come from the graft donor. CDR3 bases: TGTGCCAGCAGCATCCGGATCACAGGGGCGATCTCTGGAAACACCATATATTTT. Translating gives CASSIRITGAISGNTIYF.